Here is one T cell receptor beta chain with its context. With 5 bases clipped from V and 2 bases from J, the junction kept 8 bases outside the gene matches. The CDR3 runs 16 residues. Germline V gene data show CDR1 as SGHAT and CDR2 as FQDESV (reference sequence). This entry belongs to a study of blood T cells in healthy people across ages. Every participating donor contributed about 10 milliliters of peripheral blood through a draw. Together with a sample-barcoded 5' primer, a J-beta primer mix was included in a second PCR lasting roughly 6 to 12 cycles. TCRdb ran MiXCR on the 5' RACE reads and lists one entry per CDR3 protein. This sample has around 850,000 distinct CDR3 sequences; around 34% occur once, and the top ten carry around 13%.

V usage is TRBV11-1 and J usage is TRBJ2-3, with 9 bases lining up with TRBD1. This TCR derives from a young man in good health. Sequenced sample: blood. CDR3 bases: TGTGCCAGCAGCCTTGGGACAGGGCGCCTCACAGATACGCAGTATTTT. Translation gives CASSLGTGRLTDTQYF.